This TCR beta chain is from a study of T-cell reconstitution after alpha-beta-depleted transplantation in children. There are 15 residues in the CDR3. Germline CDR1 reads MDHEN; CDR2 reads SYDVKM. Deletions cut 3 bases from V and 1 base from J, with 13 bases between. Preparation of the TCRbeta library used unique molecular identifiers. TCRdb re-called the PCR reads with MiXCR, one entry per CDR3 protein. Seen here are about 72,000 distinct CDR3 sequences, 6% to 8.5% observed once, and the top ten hold around 2.6%. This clonotype was recorded many times. This TCR came from a human donor who donated a stem cell graft to a child with acute lymphoblastic leukemia. The material sequenced was PBMCs from the stem cell graft donor, taken from the stem cell graft. The chain employs TRBV28 and TRBJ2-7; D tentatively fits TRBD1 or TRBD2 (5 bases each). The CDR3 DNA is TGTGCCAGCAGTTTCGCGTACGAGGGGTCCTACGAGCAGTACTTC. This sequence encodes CASSFAYEGSYEQYF.